The rows below give T cell receptor beta chains drawn from one sample of a study of T cell repertoires in cytomegalovirus infection. TCRdb ran MiXCR on the reads and lists one entry per CDR3 protein. The sample comprises about a million distinct CDR3 sequences, about 33% of which are singletons, and around an eighth rests with the top ten. These receptors have no known antigen. The sequences come from cultured CD8+ T cells from PBMCs, collected from culture after CMV antigen stimulation. The receptors originated from a human donor in good health (CMV status not recorded). Some clones in this sample may be carry-over from other donors' samples. CDR3s include the opening cysteine and the closing phenylalanine or tryptophan. The D gene is left open where the match is weak. Not every row has a clone size; where given, it reads once, few, many or a size class.

abundance: once
d_gene: -
j_gene: TRBJ1-1
v_gene: TRBV6-6
len: 17
CDR3nt: TGTGCCAGCAGTTATCTCTGGGGGAAAGGAGGGAACACTGAAGCTTTCTTT
CDR3aa: CASSYLWGKGGNTEAFF

abundance: -
d_gene: -
j_gene: TRBJ2-2
v_gene: TRBV6-1
len: 14
CDR3nt: TGTGCCAGCACCCACGCAGGGGTCACCGGGGAGCTGTTTTTT
CDR3aa: CASTHAGVTGELFF

abundance: many
d_gene: TRBD1
j_gene: TRBJ1-4
v_gene: TRBV20-1
len: 13
CDR3nt: TGCAGTGCGGATCGGGACAGGGGTGAAAAACTGTTTTTT
CDR3aa: CSADRDRGEKLFF

abundance: few
d_gene: TRBD2
j_gene: TRBJ2-3
v_gene: TRBV4-1
len: 19
CDR3nt: TGCGCCAGCAGCCACCCCGGGACTAGCGGGGGGGTAAGCACAGATACGCAGTATTTT
CDR3aa: CASSHPGTSGGVSTDTQYF

abundance: few
d_gene: -
j_gene: TRBJ2-2
v_gene: TRBV5-1
len: 16
CDR3nt: TGCGCCAGCAGCTTGGGGGGCCCCCTGAACACCGGGGAGCTGTTTTTT
CDR3aa: CASSLGGPLNTGELFF

abundance: -
d_gene: -
j_gene: TRBJ2-5
v_gene: TRBV2
len: 13
CDR3nt: TGTGCCAGCAGTGGGGGCTTCGAAGAGACCCAGTACTTC
CDR3aa: CASSGGFEETQYF

abundance: -
d_gene: -
j_gene: TRBJ1-1
v_gene: TRBV6-6
len: 16
CDR3nt: TGTGCCAGCAGTTACTCAATCGCACTTATGAACACTGAAGCTTTCTTT
CDR3aa: CASSYSIALMNTEAFF

abundance: -
d_gene: TRBD1
j_gene: TRBJ1-5
v_gene: TRBV20-1
len: 15
CDR3nt: TGCAGTGCTAGGGACAGGGGGTTTCGCAATCAGCCCCAGCATTTT
CDR3aa: CSARDRGFRNQPQHF

abundance: many
d_gene: -
j_gene: TRBJ2-2
v_gene: TRBV12-3/TRBV12-4
len: 19
CDR3nt: TGTGCCAGCAGTTCCCCGGGTTTTTACACGGTCTGGGAGTCCGGGGAGCTGTTTTTT
CDR3aa: CASSSPGFYTVWESGELFF

abundance: -
d_gene: TRBD1
j_gene: TRBJ1-5
v_gene: TRBV19
len: 18
CDR3nt: TGTGCCAGTATAGCTAACTCGGGGACAGGTTTGAGCAATCAGCCCCAGCATTTT
CDR3aa: CASIANSGTGLSNQPQHF

abundance: many
d_gene: -
j_gene: TRBJ2-3
v_gene: TRBV6-6
len: 13
CDR3nt: TGTGCCAGCAGTTTCTCTAGGGCAGATACGCAGTATTTT
CDR3aa: CASSFSRADTQYF

abundance: few
d_gene: -
j_gene: TRBJ2-3
v_gene: TRBV7-6
len: 14
CDR3nt: TGTGCCAGCAGCCGTAGAGCGTCTGGAGATACGCAGTATTTT
CDR3aa: CASSRRASGDTQYF

abundance: many
d_gene: -
j_gene: TRBJ1-1
v_gene: TRBV7-2
len: 16
CDR3nt: TGTGCCAGCAGCTTAGTTGGGGCTTGGGGTAAAACTGAAGCTTTCTTT
CDR3aa: CASSLVGAWGKTEAFF

abundance: -
d_gene: TRBD1
j_gene: TRBJ1-1
v_gene: TRBV7-8
len: 12
CDR3nt: TGTGCCAGCAGGACAGGGTACACTGAAGCTTTCTTT
CDR3aa: CASRTGYTEAFF

abundance: -
d_gene: -
j_gene: TRBJ2-1
v_gene: TRBV14
len: 12
CDR3nt: TGTGCCAGCAGCACGACTGAGAATGAGCAGTTCTTC
CDR3aa: CASSTTENEQFF

abundance: -
d_gene: -
j_gene: TRBJ2-1
v_gene: TRBV6-1
len: 14
CDR3nt: TGTGCCAGCAGTGATGCAGGGACTCTGGATGAGCAGCTCTTC
CDR3aa: CASSDAGTLDEQLF

abundance: -
d_gene: TRBD1
j_gene: TRBJ1-2
v_gene: TRBV5-4
len: 14
CDR3nt: TGTGCCAGCAGCTTGCAGGGACAGGGCTGGGGCTACACCTTC
CDR3aa: CASSLQGQGWGYTF

abundance: -
d_gene: TRBD1
j_gene: TRBJ2-1
v_gene: TRBV7-6
len: 17
CDR3nt: TGTGCCAGCAGCTTGACAAGAGGGGACAGTCTTTACAATGAGCAGTTCTTC
CDR3aa: CASSLTRGDSLYNEQFF

abundance: few
d_gene: -
j_gene: TRBJ1-5
v_gene: TRBV7-9
len: 16
CDR3nt: TGTGCCAGCAGCTTAGAGGGGCCCGCTAGCAATCAGCCCCAGCATTTT
CDR3aa: CASSLEGPASNQPQHF

abundance: -
d_gene: -
j_gene: TRBJ1-4
v_gene: TRBV6-5
len: 14
CDR3nt: TGTGCCAGCAGTTTTGGAACAACTAATGAAAAACTGTTTTTT
CDR3aa: CASSFGTTNEKLFF

abundance: few
d_gene: -
j_gene: TRBJ2-1
v_gene: TRBV5-4
len: 16
CDR3nt: TGTGCCAGCAGCTTGTTAGGTCGGGGGGCCATGAATGAGCAGTTCTTC
CDR3aa: CASSLLGRGAMNEQFF

abundance: few
d_gene: TRBD2
j_gene: TRBJ2-1
v_gene: TRBV7-6
len: 15
CDR3nt: TGTGCCAGCAGCTCGACTAGCGGGTCAGGGGATGAGCAGTTCTTC
CDR3aa: CASSSTSGSGDEQFF

abundance: many
d_gene: TRBD2
j_gene: TRBJ2-5
v_gene: TRBV7-2
len: 15
CDR3nt: TGTGCCAGCAGCTTCGGACTAGCGGGACAAGAGACCCAGTACTTC
CDR3aa: CASSFGLAGQETQYF

abundance: few
d_gene: TRBD2
j_gene: TRBJ2-6
v_gene: TRBV12-3/TRBV12-4
len: 19
CDR3nt: TGTGCCAGCAGCCCCTCGACTAGCGGGGAATCCTCTGGGGCCAACGTCCTGACTTTC
CDR3aa: CASSPSTSGESSGANVLTF

abundance: -
d_gene: -
j_gene: TRBJ2-1
v_gene: TRBV14
len: 16
CDR3nt: TGTGTCAGCAGCCAACCAGGGGAAGGGGCCTACAATGAGCAGTTCTTC
CDR3aa: CVSSQPGEGAYNEQFF

abundance: -
d_gene: -
j_gene: TRBJ2-1
v_gene: TRBV12-3/TRBV12-4
len: 14
CDR3nt: TGTGCCAGCAGCCCCGGGGGGCATCGTAGTGAGCAGTTCTTC
CDR3aa: CASSPGGHRSEQFF

abundance: few
d_gene: -
j_gene: TRBJ1-2
v_gene: TRBV12-3/TRBV12-4
len: 17
CDR3nt: TGTGCCAGCAGTTTAGCCCCTGGGCGGGTAGAGGACCCTGGCTACACCTTC
CDR3aa: CASSLAPGRVEDPGYTF

abundance: few
d_gene: -
j_gene: TRBJ1-2
v_gene: TRBV6-5
len: 12
CDR3nt: TGTGCCGCCTGGGGGGGTGTCTATGGCTACACCTTC
CDR3aa: CAAWGGVYGYTF

abundance: few
d_gene: -
j_gene: TRBJ2-1
v_gene: TRBV24-1
len: 13
CDR3nt: TGTGCCACCAGTGACACTTTTTACAATGAGCAGTTCTTC
CDR3aa: CATSDTFYNEQFF

abundance: -
d_gene: -
j_gene: TRBJ1-2
v_gene: TRBV14
len: 17
CDR3nt: TGTGCCAGCAGCCAAGAAACCAAGGGTGGCACTTTCCGTGGCTACACCTTC
CDR3aa: CASSQETKGGTFRGYTF

abundance: -
d_gene: -
j_gene: TRBJ2-1
v_gene: TRBV15
len: 13
CDR3nt: TGTGCCACCAGCAACGACAGGTACAATGAGCAGTTCTTC
CDR3aa: CATSNDRYNEQFF

abundance: -
d_gene: TRBD1
j_gene: TRBJ1-1
v_gene: TRBV6-4
len: 13
CDR3nt: TGTGCCAGCAGGGAGACAGGGGGCACTGAAGCTTTCTTT
CDR3aa: CASRETGGTEAFF

abundance: few
d_gene: TRBD2
j_gene: TRBJ2-1
v_gene: TRBV12-3/TRBV12-4
len: 15
CDR3nt: TGTGCCAGCAGTTTAGCATGGGGGGGGGACAATGAGCAGTTCTTC
CDR3aa: CASSLAWGGDNEQFF

abundance: few
d_gene: -
j_gene: TRBJ2-6
v_gene: TRBV9
len: 18
CDR3nt: TGTGCCAGCAGCGTAGAAGGGGCCCCTTCCTCTGGGGCCAACGTCCTGACTTTC
CDR3aa: CASSVEGAPSSGANVLTF

abundance: -
d_gene: -
j_gene: TRBJ2-1
v_gene: TRBV19
len: 15
CDR3nt: TGTGCCAGTAGTATAGGACAGATCCCTTACAATGAGCAGTTCTTC
CDR3aa: CASSIGQIPYNEQFF

abundance: few
d_gene: -
j_gene: TRBJ2-4
v_gene: TRBV7-6
len: 13
CDR3nt: TGTGCCAGCAGTTCCCGAGGGGGAGACATTCAGTACTTC
CDR3aa: CASSSRGGDIQYF

abundance: few
d_gene: -
j_gene: TRBJ2-2
v_gene: TRBV6-5
len: 16
CDR3nt: TGTGCCAGCAGTTACTCGCCAGAACCTTTCACCGGGGAGCTGTTTTTT
CDR3aa: CASSYSPEPFTGELFF

abundance: once
d_gene: -
j_gene: TRBJ2-1
v_gene: TRBV7-9
len: 18
CDR3nt: TGTGCCAGCAAAAGGGCTAGCGAGACCCGGGGGCTTATTTATGAGCAGTTCTTC
CDR3aa: CASKRASETRGLIYEQFF

abundance: -
d_gene: -
j_gene: TRBJ2-3
v_gene: TRBV18
len: 19
CDR3nt: TGTGCCAGCTCACCTTCGGACATCCGCCCTATATCTTACACAGATACGCAGTATTTT
CDR3aa: CASSPSDIRPISYTDTQYF

abundance: once
d_gene: -
j_gene: TRBJ2-3
v_gene: TRBV5-1
len: 15
CDR3nt: TGCGCCAGCAGCTTGGTACGGCCAGCCACAGATACGCAGTATTTT
CDR3aa: CASSLVRPATDTQYF

abundance: -
d_gene: -
j_gene: TRBJ1-4
v_gene: TRBV19
len: 14
CDR3nt: TGTGCCAGTAGTTTCGGGACGGATAATGAAAAACTGTTTTTT
CDR3aa: CASSFGTDNEKLFF

abundance: -
d_gene: -
j_gene: TRBJ1-1
v_gene: TRBV19
len: 14
CDR3nt: TGTGCCAGTAGTATCCGGAAAGCTAACACTGAAGCTTTCTTT
CDR3aa: CASSIRKANTEAFF

abundance: few
d_gene: TRBD2
j_gene: TRBJ2-3
v_gene: TRBV6-5
len: 16
CDR3nt: TGTGCCAGCAGTTACCGTACGGGGGGGGGTACAGATACGCAGTATTTT
CDR3aa: CASSYRTGGGTDTQYF

abundance: -
d_gene: TRBD2
j_gene: TRBJ2-1
v_gene: TRBV6-4
len: 15
CDR3nt: TGTGCCAGCAGTGAATTTGGGGGGGGGGGCAATGAGCAGTTCTTC
CDR3aa: CASSEFGGGGNEQFF

abundance: -
d_gene: -
j_gene: TRBJ2-1
v_gene: TRBV24-1
len: 16
CDR3nt: TGTGCCACCAGTGAACGGACCCGAAAAGCGTACAATGAGCAGTTCTTC
CDR3aa: CATSERTRKAYNEQFF

abundance: -
d_gene: -
j_gene: TRBJ1-5
v_gene: TRBV19
len: 15
CDR3nt: TGTGCCAGTAAGCCCGCAGGGAGAAGCAATCAGCCCCAGCATTTT
CDR3aa: CASKPAGRSNQPQHF

abundance: many
d_gene: TRBD2
j_gene: TRBJ2-1
v_gene: TRBV7-8
len: 15
CDR3nt: TGTGCCAGCAGCTTGCTAGCGGGGGAGTCCCATGAGCAGTTCTTC
CDR3aa: CASSLLAGESHEQFF

abundance: -
d_gene: -
j_gene: TRBJ1-3
v_gene: TRBV27
len: 14
CDR3nt: TGTGCCAGCAGTTTAGGGGCACCTGGAAACACCATATATTTT
CDR3aa: CASSLGAPGNTIYF

abundance: few
d_gene: TRBD1
j_gene: TRBJ2-3
v_gene: TRBV4-1
len: 15
CDR3nt: TGCGCCAGCAGCCAAGTACAGGGGCGCACAGATACGCAGTATTTT
CDR3aa: CASSQVQGRTDTQYF

abundance: -
d_gene: -
j_gene: TRBJ1-1
v_gene: TRBV4-3
len: 18
CDR3nt: TGCGCCAGCAGCGAAGGTGGTAGGTTAGGGTTCGTGAGCACTGAAGCTTTCTTT
CDR3aa: CASSEGGRLGFVSTEAFF

abundance: -
d_gene: -
j_gene: TRBJ1-2
v_gene: TRBV29-1
len: 15
CDR3nt: TGCAGCGTTGGGCCGGGAGTGGGAATTACCTATGGCTACACCTTC
CDR3aa: CSVGPGVGITYGYTF

abundance: few
d_gene: -
j_gene: TRBJ2-1
v_gene: TRBV18
len: 16
CDR3nt: TGTGCCAGCTCACAACCGGACAGCCACCCCTACAATGAGCAGTTCTTC
CDR3aa: CASSQPDSHPYNEQFF

abundance: -
d_gene: -
j_gene: TRBJ2-1
v_gene: TRBV6-5
len: 15
CDR3nt: TGTGCCAGCAGTTACGGAGACCCGGGGAACTATGAGCAGTTCTTC
CDR3aa: CASSYGDPGNYEQFF